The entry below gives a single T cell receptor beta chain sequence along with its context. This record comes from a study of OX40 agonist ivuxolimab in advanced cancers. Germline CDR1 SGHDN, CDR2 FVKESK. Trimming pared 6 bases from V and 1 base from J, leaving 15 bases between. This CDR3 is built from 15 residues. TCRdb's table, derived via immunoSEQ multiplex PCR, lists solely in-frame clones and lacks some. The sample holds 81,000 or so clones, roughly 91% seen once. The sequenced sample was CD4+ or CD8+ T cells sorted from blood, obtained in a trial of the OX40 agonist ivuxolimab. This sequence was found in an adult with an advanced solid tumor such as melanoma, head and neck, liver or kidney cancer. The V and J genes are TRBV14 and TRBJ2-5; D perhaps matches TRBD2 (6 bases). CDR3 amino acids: CASSRLEGSQETQYF. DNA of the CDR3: TGTGCCAGCAGTCGGTTGGAGGGCAGCCAAGAGACCCAGTACTTC.